The sequence of this T cell receptor beta chain was determined in a study of blood T cell repertoires in COVID-19. Clones were read by immunoSEQ multiplex PCR, and TCRdb kept only the in-frame ones, dropping some. The sample has about 61,000 clones, roughly 87% seen once. The sequence was collected from an older man in a cohort sampled during active COVID-19. Sequences were obtained from peripheral blood.

CDR3 DNA: TGTGCCAGCAGCGTGACAGGGGTCGGAAGTGGCTACACCTTC. Protein sequence: CASSVTGVGSGYTF. V gene TRBV7-3 combines with J gene TRBJ1-2; 8 nucleotides match TRBD1. In germline, CDR1 is SGHTA, CDR2 FQGTGA. Trimming cost V 5 bases and J 7 bases; bases outside gene matches: 9. The CDR3 extends over 14 amino acids.